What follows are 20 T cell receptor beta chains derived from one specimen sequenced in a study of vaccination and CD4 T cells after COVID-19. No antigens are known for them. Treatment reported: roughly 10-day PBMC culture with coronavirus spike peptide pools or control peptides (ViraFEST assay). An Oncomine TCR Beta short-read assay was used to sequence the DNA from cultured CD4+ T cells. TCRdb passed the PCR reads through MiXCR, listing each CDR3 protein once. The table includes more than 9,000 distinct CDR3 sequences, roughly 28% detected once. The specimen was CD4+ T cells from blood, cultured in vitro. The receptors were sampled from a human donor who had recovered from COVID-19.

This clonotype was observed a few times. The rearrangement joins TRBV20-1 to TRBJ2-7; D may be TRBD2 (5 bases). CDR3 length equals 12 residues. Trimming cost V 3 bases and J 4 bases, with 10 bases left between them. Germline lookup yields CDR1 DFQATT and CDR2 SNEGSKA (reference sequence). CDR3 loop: CSARTTPYEQYF. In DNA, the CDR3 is TGCAGTGCTAGGACTACACCTTACGAGCAGTACTTC.

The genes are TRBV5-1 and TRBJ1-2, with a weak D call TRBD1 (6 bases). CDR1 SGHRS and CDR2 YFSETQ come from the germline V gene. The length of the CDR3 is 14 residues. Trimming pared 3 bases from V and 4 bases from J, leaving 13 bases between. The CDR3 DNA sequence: TGCGCCAGCAGCTCCAGACAGGCTGGCTATGGCTACACCTTC. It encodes CASSSRQAGYGYTF.

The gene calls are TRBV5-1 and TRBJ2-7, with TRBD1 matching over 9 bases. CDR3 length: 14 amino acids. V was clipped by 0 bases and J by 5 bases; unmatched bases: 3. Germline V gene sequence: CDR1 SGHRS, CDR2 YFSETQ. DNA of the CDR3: TGCGCCAGCAGCTTGGCCTGGACAGGGGACGAGCAGTACTTC. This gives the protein CASSLAWTGDEQYF.

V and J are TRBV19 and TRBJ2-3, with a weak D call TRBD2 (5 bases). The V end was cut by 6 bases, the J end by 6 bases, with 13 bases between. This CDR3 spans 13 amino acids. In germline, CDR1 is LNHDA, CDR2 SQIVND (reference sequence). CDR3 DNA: TGTGCCAGTAGGCCGACACTAGGGGATACGCAGTATTTT. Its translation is CASRPTLGDTQYF.

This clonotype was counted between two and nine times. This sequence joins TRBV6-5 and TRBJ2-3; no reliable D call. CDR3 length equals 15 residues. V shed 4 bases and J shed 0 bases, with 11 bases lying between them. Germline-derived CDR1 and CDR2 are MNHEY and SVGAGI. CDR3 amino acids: CASSWSSDSTDTQYF. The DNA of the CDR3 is TGTGCCAGCAGTTGGTCCAGCGATAGCACAGATACGCAGTATTTT.

CDR3 amino acids: CSARDQGRRQFF. As DNA, the CDR3 is TGCAGTGCTAGAGATCAGGGGCGGAGGCAGTTCTTC. The chain has TRBV20-1 and TRBJ2-1; D possibly corresponds to TRBD1 (6 bases). The CDR3 extends over 12 amino acids. The germline gives CDR1 DFQATT, CDR2 SNEGSKA (reference sequence). Trimming pared 0 bases from V and 12 bases from J, leaving 12 bases between.

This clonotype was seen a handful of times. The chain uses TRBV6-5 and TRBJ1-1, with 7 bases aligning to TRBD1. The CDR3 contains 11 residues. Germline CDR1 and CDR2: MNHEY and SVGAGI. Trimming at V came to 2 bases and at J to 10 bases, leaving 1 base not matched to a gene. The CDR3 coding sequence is TGTGCCAGCAGTTACGGGACAGCAGCTTTCTTT. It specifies CASSYGTAAFF.

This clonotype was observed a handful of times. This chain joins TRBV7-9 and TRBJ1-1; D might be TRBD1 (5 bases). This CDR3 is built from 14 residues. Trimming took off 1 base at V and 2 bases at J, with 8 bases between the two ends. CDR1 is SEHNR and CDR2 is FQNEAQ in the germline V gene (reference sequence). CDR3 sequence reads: CASSLDTGNTEAFF. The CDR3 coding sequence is TGTGCCAGCAGCTTAGACACAGGAAACACTGAAGCTTTCTTT.

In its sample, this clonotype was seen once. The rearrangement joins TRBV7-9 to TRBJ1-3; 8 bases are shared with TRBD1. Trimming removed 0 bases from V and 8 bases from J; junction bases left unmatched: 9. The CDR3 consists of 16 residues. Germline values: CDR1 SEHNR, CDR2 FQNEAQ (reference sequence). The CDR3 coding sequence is TGTGCCAGCAGCTTAGCCTCAACAGGGGGTGGCGACACCATATATTTT. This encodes CASSLASTGGGDTIYF.

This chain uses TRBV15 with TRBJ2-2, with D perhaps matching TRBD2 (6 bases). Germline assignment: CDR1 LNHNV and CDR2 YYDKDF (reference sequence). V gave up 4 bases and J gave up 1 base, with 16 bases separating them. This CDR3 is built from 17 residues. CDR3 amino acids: CATSKVASVGNTGELFF. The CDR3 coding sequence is TGTGCCACCAGCAAGGTGGCTAGCGTGGGGAACACCGGGGAGCTGTTTTTT.

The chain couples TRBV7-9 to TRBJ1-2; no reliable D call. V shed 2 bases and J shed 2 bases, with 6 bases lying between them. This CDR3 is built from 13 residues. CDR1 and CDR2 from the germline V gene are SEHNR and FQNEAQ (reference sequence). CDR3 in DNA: TGTGCCAGCAGCTTAAGGACGAACTATGGCTACACCTTC. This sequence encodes CASSLRTNYGYTF.

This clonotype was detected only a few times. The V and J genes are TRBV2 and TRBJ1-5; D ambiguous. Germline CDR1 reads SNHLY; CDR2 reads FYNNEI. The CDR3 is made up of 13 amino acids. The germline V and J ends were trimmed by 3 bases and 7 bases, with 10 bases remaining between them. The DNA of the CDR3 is TGTGCCAGCAGTGAGGGTTTAGAACAGCCCCAGCATTTT. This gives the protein CASSEGLEQPQHF.

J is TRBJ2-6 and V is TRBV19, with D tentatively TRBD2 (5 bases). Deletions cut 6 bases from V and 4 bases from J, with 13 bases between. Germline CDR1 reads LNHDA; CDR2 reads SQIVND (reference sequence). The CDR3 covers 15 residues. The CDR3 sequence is CASRVEGPGANVLTF. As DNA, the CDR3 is TGTGCCAGTAGGGTCGAGGGTCCCGGGGCCAACGTCCTGACTTTC.

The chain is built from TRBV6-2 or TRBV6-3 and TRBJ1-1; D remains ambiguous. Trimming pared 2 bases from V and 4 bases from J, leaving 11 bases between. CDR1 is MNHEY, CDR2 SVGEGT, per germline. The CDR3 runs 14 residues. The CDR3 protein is CASSYITGGTEAFF. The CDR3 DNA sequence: TGTGCCAGCAGTTACATAACCGGAGGCACTGAAGCTTTCTTT.

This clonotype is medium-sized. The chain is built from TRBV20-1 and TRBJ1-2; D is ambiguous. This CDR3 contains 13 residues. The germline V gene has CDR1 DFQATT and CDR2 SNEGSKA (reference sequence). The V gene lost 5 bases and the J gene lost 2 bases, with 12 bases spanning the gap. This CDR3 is CSAEPRGNYGYTF. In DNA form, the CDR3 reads TGCAGTGCTGAGCCTCGCGGGAACTATGGCTACACCTTC.

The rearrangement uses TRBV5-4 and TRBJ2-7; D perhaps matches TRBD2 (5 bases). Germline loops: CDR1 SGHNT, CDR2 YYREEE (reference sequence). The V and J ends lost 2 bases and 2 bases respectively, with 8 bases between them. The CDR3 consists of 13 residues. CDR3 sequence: CASSLQRAYEQYF. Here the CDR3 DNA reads TGTGCCAGCAGCTTACAGAGGGCCTACGAGCAGTACTTC. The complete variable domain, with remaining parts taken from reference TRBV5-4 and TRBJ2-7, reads ETGVTQSPTHLIKTRGQQVTLRCSSQSGHNTVSWYQQALGQGPQFIFQYYREEENGRGNFPPRFSGLQFPNYSSELNVNALELDDSALYLCASSLQRAYEQYFGPGTRLTVT.

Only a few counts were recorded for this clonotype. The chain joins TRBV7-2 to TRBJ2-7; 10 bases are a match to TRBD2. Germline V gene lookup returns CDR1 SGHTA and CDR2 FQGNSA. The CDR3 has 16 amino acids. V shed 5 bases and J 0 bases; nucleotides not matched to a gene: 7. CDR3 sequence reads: CASSQGLAGASYEQYF. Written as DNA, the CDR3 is TGTGCCAGCAGCCAGGGGCTAGCGGGGGCCTCCTACGAGCAGTACTTC.

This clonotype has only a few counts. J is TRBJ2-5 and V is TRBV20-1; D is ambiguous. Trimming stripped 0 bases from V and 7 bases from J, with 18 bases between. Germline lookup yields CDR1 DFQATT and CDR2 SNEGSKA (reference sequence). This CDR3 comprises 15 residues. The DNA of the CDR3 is TGCAGTGCTAGAGAACTCGGTCAACCCCAATGGACCCAGTACTTC. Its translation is CSARELGQPQWTQYF.

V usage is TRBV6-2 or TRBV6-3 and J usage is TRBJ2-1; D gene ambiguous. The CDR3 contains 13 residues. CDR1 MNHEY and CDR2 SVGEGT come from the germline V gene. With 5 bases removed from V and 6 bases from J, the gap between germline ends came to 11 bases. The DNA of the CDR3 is TGTGCCAGCAGTCCAACGACTGCCAATGAGCAGTTCTTC. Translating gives CASSPTTANEQFF.

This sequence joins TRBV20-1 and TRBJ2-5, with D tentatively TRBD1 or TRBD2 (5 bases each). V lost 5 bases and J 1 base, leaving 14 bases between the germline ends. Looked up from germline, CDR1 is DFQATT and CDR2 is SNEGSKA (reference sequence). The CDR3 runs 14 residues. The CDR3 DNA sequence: TGCAGTGCTCTTCGTCCAGGGACCCAAGAGACCCAGTACTTC. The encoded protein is CSALRPGTQETQYF.